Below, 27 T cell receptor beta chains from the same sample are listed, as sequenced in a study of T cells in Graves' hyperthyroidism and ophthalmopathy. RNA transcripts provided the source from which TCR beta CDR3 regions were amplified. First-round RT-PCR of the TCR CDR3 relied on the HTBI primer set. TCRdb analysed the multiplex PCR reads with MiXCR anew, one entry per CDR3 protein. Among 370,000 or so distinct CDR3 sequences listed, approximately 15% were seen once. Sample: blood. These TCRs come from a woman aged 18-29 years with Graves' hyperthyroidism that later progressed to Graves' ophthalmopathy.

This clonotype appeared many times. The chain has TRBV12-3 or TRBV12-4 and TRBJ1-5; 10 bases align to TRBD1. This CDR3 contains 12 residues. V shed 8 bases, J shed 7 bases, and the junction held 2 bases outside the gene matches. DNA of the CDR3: TGTGCCAGCGGGACAGGGGTCCAGCCCCAGCATTTT. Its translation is CASGTGVQPQHF.

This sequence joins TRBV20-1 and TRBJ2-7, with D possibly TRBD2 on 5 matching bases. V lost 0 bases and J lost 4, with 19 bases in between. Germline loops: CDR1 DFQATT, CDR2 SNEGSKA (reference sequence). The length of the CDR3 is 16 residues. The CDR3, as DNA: TGCAGTGCTAGAGATACGGGGTCGGGGTGGTCTTACGAGCAGTACTTC. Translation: CSARDTGSGWSYEQYF.

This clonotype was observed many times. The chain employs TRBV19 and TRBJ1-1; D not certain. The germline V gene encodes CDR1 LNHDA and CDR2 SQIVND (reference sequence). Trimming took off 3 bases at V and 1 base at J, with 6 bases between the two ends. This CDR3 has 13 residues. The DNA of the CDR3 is TGTGCCAGTAGTATGGAGAGGAACACTGAAGCTTTCTTT. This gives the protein CASSMERNTEAFF.

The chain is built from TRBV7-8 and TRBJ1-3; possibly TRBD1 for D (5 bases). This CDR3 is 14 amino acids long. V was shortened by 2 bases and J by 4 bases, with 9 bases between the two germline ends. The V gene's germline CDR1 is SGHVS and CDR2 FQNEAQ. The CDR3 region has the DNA TGTGCCAGCAGCTTATCAGGGAAAGGAAACACCATATATTTT. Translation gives CASSLSGKGNTIYF.

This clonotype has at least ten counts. This CDR3 is CASSPPDRGAFF. The CDR3 nucleotides read TGTGCCAGCAGTCCACCGGACAGGGGGGCTTTCTTT. The V and J genes are TRBV28 and TRBJ1-1; 10 positions match TRBD1. The CDR3 runs to 12 residues. V lost 5 bases and J lost 11; bases outside the gene matches: 5. Germline V gene data show CDR1 as MDHEN and CDR2 as SYDVKM.

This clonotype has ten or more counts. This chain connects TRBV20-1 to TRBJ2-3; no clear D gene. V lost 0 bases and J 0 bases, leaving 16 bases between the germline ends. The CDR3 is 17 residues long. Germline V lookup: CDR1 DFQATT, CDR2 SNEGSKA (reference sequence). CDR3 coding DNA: TGCAGTGCTAGAGATGAGTTGGCGGCCTCTAGCACAGATACGCAGTATTTT. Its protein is CSARDELAASSTDTQYF.

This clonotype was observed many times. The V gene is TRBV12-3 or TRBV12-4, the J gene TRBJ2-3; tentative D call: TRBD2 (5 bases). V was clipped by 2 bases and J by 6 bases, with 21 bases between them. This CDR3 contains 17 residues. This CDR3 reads CASSLQDLLLGGDTQYF. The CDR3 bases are TGTGCCAGCAGTTTACAAGACCTTCTTTTGGGCGGGGATACGCAGTATTTT.

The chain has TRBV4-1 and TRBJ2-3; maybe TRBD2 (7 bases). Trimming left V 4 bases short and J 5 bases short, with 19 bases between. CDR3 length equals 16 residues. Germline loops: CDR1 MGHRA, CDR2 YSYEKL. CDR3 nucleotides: TGCGCCAGCAGCCTGGGGGCCGGGAGGAGTAAAGATACGCAGTATTTT. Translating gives CASSLGAGRSKDTQYF.

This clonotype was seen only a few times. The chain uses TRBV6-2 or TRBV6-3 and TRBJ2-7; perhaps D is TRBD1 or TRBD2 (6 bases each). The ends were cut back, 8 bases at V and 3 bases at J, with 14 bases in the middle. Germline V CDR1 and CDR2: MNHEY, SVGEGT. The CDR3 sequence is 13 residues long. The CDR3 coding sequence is TGTGCCAGCCTATCCCGGGGGCGCTACGAGCAGTACTTC. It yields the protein CASLSRGRYEQYF.

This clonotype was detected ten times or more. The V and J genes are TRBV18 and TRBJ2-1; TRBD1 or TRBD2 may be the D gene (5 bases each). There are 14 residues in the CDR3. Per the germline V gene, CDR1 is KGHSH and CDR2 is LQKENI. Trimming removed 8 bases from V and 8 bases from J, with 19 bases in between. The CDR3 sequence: CASHRDDAIDEQFF. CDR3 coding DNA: TGTGCCAGCCACCGGGACGACGCTATCGATGAGCAGTTCTTC. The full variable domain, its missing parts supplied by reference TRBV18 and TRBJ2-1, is NAGVMQNPRHLVRRRGQEARLRCSPMKGHSHVYWYRQLPEEGLKFMVYLQKENIIDESGMPKERFSAEFPKEGPSILRIQQVVRGDSAAYFCASHRDDAIDEQFFGPGTRLTVL.

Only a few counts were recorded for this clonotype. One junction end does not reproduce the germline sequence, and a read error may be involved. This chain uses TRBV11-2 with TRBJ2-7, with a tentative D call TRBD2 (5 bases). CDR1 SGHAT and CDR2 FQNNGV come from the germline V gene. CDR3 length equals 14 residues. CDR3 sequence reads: CASSLAGSSYEPYF. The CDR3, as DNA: TGTGCCAGCAGCTTAGCGGGAAGCTCCTACGAGCCGTACTTC.

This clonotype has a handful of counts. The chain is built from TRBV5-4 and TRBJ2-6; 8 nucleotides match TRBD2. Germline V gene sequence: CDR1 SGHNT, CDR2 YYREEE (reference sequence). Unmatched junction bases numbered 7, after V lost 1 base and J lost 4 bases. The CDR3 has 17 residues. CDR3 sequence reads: CASSLFRGGLGANVLTF. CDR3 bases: TGTGCCAGCAGCTTGTTCCGGGGGGGGTTAGGGGCCAACGTCCTGACTTTC.

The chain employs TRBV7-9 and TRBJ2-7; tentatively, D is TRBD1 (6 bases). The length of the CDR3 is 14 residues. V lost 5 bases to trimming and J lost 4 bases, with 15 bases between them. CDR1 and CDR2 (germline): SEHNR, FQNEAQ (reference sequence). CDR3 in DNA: TGTGCCAGCAGCCCCGGGACACCGTTATACGAGCAGTACTTC. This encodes CASSPGTPLYEQYF.

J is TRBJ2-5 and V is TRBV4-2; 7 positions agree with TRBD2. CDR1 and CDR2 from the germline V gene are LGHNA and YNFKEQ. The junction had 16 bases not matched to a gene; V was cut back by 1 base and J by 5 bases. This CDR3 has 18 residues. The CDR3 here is CASSQGTPFTAGGETQYF. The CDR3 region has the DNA TGTGCCAGCAGCCAAGGGACTCCGTTTACGGCCGGGGGGGAGACCCAGTACTTC.

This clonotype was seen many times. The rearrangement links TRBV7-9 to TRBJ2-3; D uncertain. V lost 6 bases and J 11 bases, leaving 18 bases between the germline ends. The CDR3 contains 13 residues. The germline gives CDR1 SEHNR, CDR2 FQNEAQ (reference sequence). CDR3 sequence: CASSTPGLVGQYF. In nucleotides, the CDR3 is TGTGCCAGCAGTACTCCCGGGTTAGTTGGGCAGTATTTT.

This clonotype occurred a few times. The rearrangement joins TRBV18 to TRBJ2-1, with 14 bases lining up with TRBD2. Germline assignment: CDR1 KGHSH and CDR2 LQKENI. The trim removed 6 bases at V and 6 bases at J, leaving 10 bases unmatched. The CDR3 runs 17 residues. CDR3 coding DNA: TGTGCCAGCTCGCTGGGACTAGCGGGGGCGGGATTCAATGAGCAGTTCTTC. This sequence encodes CASSLGLAGAGFNEQFF. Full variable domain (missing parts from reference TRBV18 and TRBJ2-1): NAGVMQNPRHLVRRRGQEARLRCSPMKGHSHVYWYRQLPEEGLKFMVYLQKENIIDESGMPKERFSAEFPKEGPSILRIQQVVRGDSAAYFCASSLGLAGAGFNEQFFGPGTRLTVL.

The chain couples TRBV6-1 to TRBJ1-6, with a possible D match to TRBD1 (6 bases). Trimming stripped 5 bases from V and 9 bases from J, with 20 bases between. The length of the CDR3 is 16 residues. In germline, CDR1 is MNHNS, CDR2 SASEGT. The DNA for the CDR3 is TGTGCCAGCAGTTTAACCCCACAGGGCCGGCGTTCACCCCTCCACTTT. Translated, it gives CASSLTPQGRRSPLHF.

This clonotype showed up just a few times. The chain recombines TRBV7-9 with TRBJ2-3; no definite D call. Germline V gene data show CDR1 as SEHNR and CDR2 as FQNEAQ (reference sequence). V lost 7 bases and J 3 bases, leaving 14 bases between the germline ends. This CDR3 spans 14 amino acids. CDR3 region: CASIAIYDTDTQYF. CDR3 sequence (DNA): TGTGCCAGCATCGCTATATACGATACAGATACGCAGTATTTT.

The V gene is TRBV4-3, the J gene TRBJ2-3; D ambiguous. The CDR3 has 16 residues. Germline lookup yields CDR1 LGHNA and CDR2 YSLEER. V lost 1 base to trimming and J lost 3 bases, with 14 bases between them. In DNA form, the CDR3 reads TGCGCCAGCAGCCAAGTGGCAGGAAGGTATACAGATACGCAGTATTTT. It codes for CASSQVAGRYTDTQYF.

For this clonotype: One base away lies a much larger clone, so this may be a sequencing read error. CDR3 DNA: TGTGCCAGCAGCTTGGGACTTAACTCCTACAATGAGCAGCTCTTC. Its translation: CASSLGLNSYNEQLF. This chain joins TRBV7-2 and TRBJ2-1; D perhaps matches TRBD2 (6 bases). This CDR3 has 15 residues. CDR1 SGHTA and CDR2 FQGNSA come from the germline V gene.

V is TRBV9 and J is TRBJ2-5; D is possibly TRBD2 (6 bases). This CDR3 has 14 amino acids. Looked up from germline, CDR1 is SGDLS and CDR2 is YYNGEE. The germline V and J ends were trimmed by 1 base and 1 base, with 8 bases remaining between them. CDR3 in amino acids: CASSVSGGQETQYF. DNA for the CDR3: TGTGCCAGCAGCGTATCCGGGGGCCAAGAGACCCAGTACTTC.

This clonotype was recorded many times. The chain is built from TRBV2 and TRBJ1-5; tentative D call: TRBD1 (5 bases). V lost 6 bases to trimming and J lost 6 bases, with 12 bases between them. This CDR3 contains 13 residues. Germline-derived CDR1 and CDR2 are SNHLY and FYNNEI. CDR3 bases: TGTGCCAGCAGCGACAGACGAGGTCAGCCCCAGCATTTT. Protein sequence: CASSDRRGQPQHF.

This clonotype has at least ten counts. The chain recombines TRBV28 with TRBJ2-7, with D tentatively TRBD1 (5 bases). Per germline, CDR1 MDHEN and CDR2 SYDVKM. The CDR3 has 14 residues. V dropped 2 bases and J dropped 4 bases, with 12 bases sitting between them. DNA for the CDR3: TGTGCCAGCAGTTTACCCCCCGACAGTTACGAGCAGTACTTC. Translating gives CASSLPPDSYEQYF.

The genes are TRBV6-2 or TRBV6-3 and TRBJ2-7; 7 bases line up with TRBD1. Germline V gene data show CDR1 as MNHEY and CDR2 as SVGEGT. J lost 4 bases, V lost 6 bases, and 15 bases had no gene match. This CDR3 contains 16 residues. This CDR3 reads CASSTRQGVSLYEQYF. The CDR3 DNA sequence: TGTGCCAGCAGCACAAGACAGGGTGTAAGTCTTTACGAGCAGTACTTC.

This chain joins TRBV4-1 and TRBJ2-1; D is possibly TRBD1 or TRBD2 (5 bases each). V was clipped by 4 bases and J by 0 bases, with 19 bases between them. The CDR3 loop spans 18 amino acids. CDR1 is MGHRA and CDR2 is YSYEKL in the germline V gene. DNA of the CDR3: TGCGCCAGCAGCCCTCGATCGGGGCTAGTGAGCTCCTACAATGAGCAGTTCTTC. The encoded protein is CASSPRSGLVSSYNEQFF.

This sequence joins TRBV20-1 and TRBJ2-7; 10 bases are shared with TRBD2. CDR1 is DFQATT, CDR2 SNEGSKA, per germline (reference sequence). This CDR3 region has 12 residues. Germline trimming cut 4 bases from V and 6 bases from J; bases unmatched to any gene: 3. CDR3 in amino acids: CSATSGSSEQYF. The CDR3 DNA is TGCAGTGCTACTAGCGGGAGCTCCGAGCAGTACTTC.

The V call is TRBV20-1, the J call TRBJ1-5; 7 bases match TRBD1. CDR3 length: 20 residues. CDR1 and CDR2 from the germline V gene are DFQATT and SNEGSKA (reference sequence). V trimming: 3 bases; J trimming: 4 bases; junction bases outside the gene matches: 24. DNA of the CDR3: TGCAGTGCTAGTGGTATACGGGACAGACCCCCATTTACCCGTAATCAGCCCCAGCATTTT. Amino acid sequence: CSASGIRDRPPFTRNQPQHF.